These T cell receptor beta chains were read from a single sample in a study of blood T cell repertoires in COVID-19. Clones were read by immunoSEQ multiplex PCR, and TCRdb kept only the in-frame ones, dropping some. The sample consists of some 130,000 clones, approximately 88% of them appearing once. The sequenced material came from PBMCs or T cells enriched from blood (not recorded which). All receptors come from a man in his forties or fifties with acute COVID-19. Both conserved end residues are part of each CDR3. A D gene is named only where the DNA matches it firmly. Clone size appears in some rows only: once, few, many, or a class for an expanded clone.

TRBD1,TRBV5-1,NA,TRBJ2-7,TGCGCCAGCAGTCCAACCGGGACAGGGGGTTACTACGAGCAGTACTTC,CASSPTGTGGYYEQYF
NA,TRBV7-2,NA,TRBJ2-7,TGTGCCAGCAGCTTATTTGTTACCAGCTCCTACGAGCAGTACTTC,CASSLFVTSSYEQYF
TRBD1,TRBV30,NA,TRBJ1-5,TGTGCCTGGAGCAAGGACAGGAGCAATCAGCCCCAGCATTTT,CAWSKDRSNQPQHF
TRBD1,TRBV5-6,few,TRBJ1-2,TGTGCCAGCAGCTTGCTGACAGGGGTGGGCTATGGCTACACCTTC,CASSLLTGVGYGYTF
NA,TRBV30,once,TRBJ1-6,TGTGCCTGGTGTGTCACGGCCGGGCCCCTCCACTTT,CAWCVTAGPLHF
NA,TRBV4-3,NA,TRBJ1-4,TGCGCCAGCAGCCAAGGGACGGAGGGTTTCCGGGAAAAACTGTTTTTT,CASSQGTEGFREKLFF
NA,TRBV5-6,NA,TRBJ1-2,TGTGCCAGCAGCCAAGATCGACAAGCCGTGCGCTACACCTTC,CASSQDRQAVRYTF
NA,TRBV3-1/TRBV3-2,NA,TRBJ2-2,TGTGCCAGCAGCCAAGGGGGCTTAGACACCGGGGAGCTGTTTTTT,CASSQGGLDTGELFF
TRBD1,TRBV28,NA,TRBJ2-7,TGTGCCAGCAGTTTACTGGGCCTTGGGACAGCCTACGAGCAGTACTTC,CASSLLGLGTAYEQYF
TRBD1,TRBV2,NA,TRBJ1-4,TGTGCCAGCACCCCGGACAGGGGGAATGAAAAACTGTTTTTT,CASTPDRGNEKLFF
NA,TRBV18,NA,TRBJ1-3,TGTGCCAGCTCACACGGGATGACTGGAAACACCATATATTTT,CASSHGMTGNTIYF
NA,TRBV9,NA,TRBJ2-2,TGTGCCAGCACCCACCTAAACACCGGGGAGCTGTTTTTT,CASTHLNTGELFF
NA,TRBV10-2,NA,TRBJ2-7,TGCGCCAGCAGTGTACAGGGCCCCTACGAGCAGTACTTC,CASSVQGPYEQYF
NA,TRBV9,NA,TRBJ2-7,TGTGCCAGCAGCGTTTCTGGCGGGTCCTACGAGCAGTACTTC,CASSVSGGSYEQYF
NA,TRBV30,NA,TRBJ2-7,TGTGCCTGGAGTGACCGAGCGCTTCACTACGAGCAGTACTTC,CAWSDRALHYEQYF
NA,TRBV28,NA,TRBJ1-2,TGTGCCAGCAGTCTTAAAGGGGGTTATGGCTACACCTTC,CASSLKGGYGYTF
TRBD1,TRBV2,NA,TRBJ2-7,TGTGCCAGCAGGCCGGTAGGGACAGGGGGAATCTACGAGCAGTACTTC,CASRPVGTGGIYEQYF